This entry is about one T cell receptor beta chain. Antigen specificity is unknown. T-allo10 cells from the graft donor were described as anergic, host-alloantigen-specific, and alloantigen-specific suppressors. TCRdb independently ran MiXCR on the reads; one entry per CDR3 protein. The table shows some 25,000 distinct CDR3 sequences, with roughly two thirds occurring only once. Trimming stripped 2 bases from V and 5 bases from J, with 14 bases between. The CDR3 is made up of 15 amino acids. Germline V gives CDR1 SGHKS, CDR2 YYEKEE (reference sequence). This entry belongs to a study of type 1 regulatory T cells. Study context: T-allo10 is a Tr1-enriched, alloantigen-specific CD4 T cell product made in vitro.

The specimen was cultured T cells, either the whole culture or a sorted T cell fraction (not recorded which). Sample subset: Tr1-enriched cell product generated in vitro against host alloantigens. This TCR derives from a human donor in good health. The chain couples TRBV5-5 to TRBJ2-4; D is possibly TRBD1 (6 bases). The CDR3 bases are TGTGCCAGCAGCTTAACTTACAGGGTCCAAAACATTCAGTACTTC. Encoded protein: CASSLTYRVQNIQYF.